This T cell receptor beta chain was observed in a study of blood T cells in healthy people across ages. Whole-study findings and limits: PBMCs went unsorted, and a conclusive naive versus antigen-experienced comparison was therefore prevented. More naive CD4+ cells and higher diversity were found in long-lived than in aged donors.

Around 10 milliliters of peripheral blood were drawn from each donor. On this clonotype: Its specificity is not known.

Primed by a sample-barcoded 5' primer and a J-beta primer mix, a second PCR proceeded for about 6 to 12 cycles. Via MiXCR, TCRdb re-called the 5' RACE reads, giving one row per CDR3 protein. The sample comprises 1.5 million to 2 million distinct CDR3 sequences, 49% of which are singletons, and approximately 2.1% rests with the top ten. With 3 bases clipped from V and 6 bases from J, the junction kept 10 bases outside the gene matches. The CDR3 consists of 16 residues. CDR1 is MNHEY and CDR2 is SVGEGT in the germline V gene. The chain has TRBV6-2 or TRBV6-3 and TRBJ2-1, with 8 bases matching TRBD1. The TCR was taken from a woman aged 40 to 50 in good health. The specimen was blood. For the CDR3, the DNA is TGTGCCAGCAGTTATTTTGGACAGGGAGGAGTCAATGAGCAGTTCTTC. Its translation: CASSYFGQGGVNEQFF.